This paragraph covers one T cell receptor beta chain sequence. Its cognate antigen is unknown. Clones were sequenced by immunoSEQ multiplex PCR, and TCRdb holds only the in-frame ones, with some missing. The table includes about 100,000 clones, 70% to 90% detected once. This specimen belongs to a study of T cell responses to AZD1222 COVID-19 vaccine. The study, taken as a whole, reports: Sampling that yielded the repertoires occurred only after the peak T cell response.

With 4 bases clipped from V and 5 bases from J, the junction kept 9 bases outside the gene matches. The germline V gene has CDR1 KGHSH and CDR2 LQKENI. CDR3 length: 15 amino acids. This rearrangement joins TRBV18 to TRBJ2-7; 9 bases map to TRBD1. This sequence was found in an adult in good health. The specimen was peripheral blood, collected on day 0 of MenACWY control vaccination. The CDR3 region is CASSRQGDGWDEQYF. In nucleotides, the CDR3 is TGTGCCAGCTCACGACAGGGGGACGGTTGGGACGAGCAGTACTTC.